The 5 T cell receptor beta chains reported below all come from one sample, sequenced in a study of blood T cell repertoires in COVID-19. Only in-frame clones appear in the TCRdb table, and some are missing; sequencing was by immunoSEQ multiplex PCR. The sample records 200,000 to 250,000 clones, over 75% being singletons. Source material: PBMCs or T cells enriched from blood (not recorded which). The receptor source for this set is a woman aged 18-29 years in a cohort exposed to, infected with or recovered from COVID-19 (not recorded which).

The CDR3 loop reads CSVALTGTGELFF. DNA of the CDR3: TGCAGCGTGGCCCTGACAGGAACCGGGGAGCTGTTTTTT. The gene calls are TRBV29-1 and TRBJ2-2, with a tentative D call TRBD1 (6 bases). CDR3 size: 13 residues. Germline lookup yields CDR1 SQVTM and CDR2 ANQGSEA. V was cut by 6 bases and J by 5 bases, with 13 bases left in between.

The rearrangement joins TRBV5-1 to TRBJ1-1; D not resolved. V lost 1 base and J 1 base, leaving 11 bases between the germline ends. This CDR3 comprises 15 residues. Germline V gene sequence: CDR1 SGHRS, CDR2 YFSETQ. The CDR3 region has the DNA TGCGCCAGCAGCTTGCAGGCGGACTGGAACACTGAAGCTTTCTTT. Translation gives CASSLQADWNTEAFF.

Regarding this clone: Germline and junction disagree at one end, which may indicate a read error. This chain's CDR3 is CASSQRQGVRVF. CDR3 nucleotides: TGCGCCAGCAGCCAAAGACAGGGTGTTAGGGTTTTT. The gene calls are TRBV4-1 and TRBJ1-4, with TRBD1 matching over 7 bases. The CDR3 is 12 amino acids. Germline assignment: CDR1 MGHRA and CDR2 YSYEKL.

V and J are TRBV18 and TRBJ2-3; 7 bases align to TRBD1. Losses at the gene ends were 0 bases for V and 6 bases for J; bases not matched to a gene: 3. The CDR3 length is 14 residues. The germline gives CDR1 KGHSH, CDR2 LQKENI. The CDR3: CASSPPGQPDTQYF. The CDR3 bases are TGTGCCAGCTCACCACCGGGACAGCCCGATACGCAGTATTTT.

Details on this clone: Its ends do not fully match the called genes, so a read error is possible. The chain uses TRBV29-1 and TRBJ2-2; TRBD2 aligns across 7 bases. The length of the CDR3 is 14 residues. CDR1 SQVTM and CDR2 ANQGSEA come from the germline V gene. The CDR3 DNA reads as TGCAGCTTTGATGGGGGGAGGGGCAACGGGGAGCTGTTTTTT. Translation: CSFDGGRGNGELFF.